Sequencing of this TCR beta chain was carried out in a study of T cells in Graves' hyperthyroidism and ophthalmopathy. Amplified TCR beta CDR3 regions derived from RNA transcripts. Primed by the HTBI set, a first-round RT-PCR was run on the TCR CDR3. TCRdb used MiXCR to reprocess the multiplex PCR reads, holding one entry per CDR3 protein. The table lists hundreds of thousands of distinct CDR3 sequences, about a fifth of them singletons, with 34% in the top ten. From germline, CDR1 is WSHSY and CDR2 SAAADI. CDR3 size: 14 residues. The V end lost 2 bases, the J end lost 4 bases, and 11 bases lay between the germline ends. Many counts were recorded for this clonotype. What it binds is unknown. Regarding the study as a whole: Most clonotypes expanded in the thyroid (above 0.001) were also present in blood. Stable hyperthyroidism was separated from ophthalmopathy by a model based on 13 V-J features.

The receptor comes from a man aged 30-40 years with Graves' ophthalmopathy. The sample consisted of blood. The rearrangement uses TRBV10-2 and TRBJ1-1; D unresolved. CDR3 loop: CASSEGWRSTEAFF. DNA for the CDR3: TGCGCCAGCAGTGAGGGGTGGCGAAGCACTGAAGCTTTCTTT.